Following are 5 T cell receptor beta chains from one sample sequenced in a study of lymphopenia after photon versus proton radiotherapy. Profiling relied on immunoSEQ multiplex PCR, and the TCRdb table lists in-frame clones only, not all of them. The sample yields some 25,000 clones, 83% seen once. The specimen comprised peripheral blood, sampled from a patient treated with photon-based radiotherapy. Receptors were obtained from a woman aged 50 to 60 with pancreatic cancer.

The chain has TRBV11-2 and TRBJ2-7; a weak D match, TRBD2 (6 bases). From germline, CDR1 is SGHAT and CDR2 FQNNGV. The CDR3 runs 13 residues. V shed 8 bases and J shed 4 bases, with 15 bases lying between them. The CDR3 spells CASERAGSYEQYF. CDR3 bases: TGTGCCAGCGAGAGGGCGGGGTCTTACGAGCAGTACTTC.

The table lists this clone with a count of one. The DNA of the CDR3 is TGTGCCAGCAGTGAAGTGGTGTACGAAAAACTGTTTTTT. Residues: CASSEVVYEKLFF. The chain recombines TRBV6-5 with TRBJ1-4; D gene unclear. The V and J ends lost 5 bases and 8 bases respectively, with 12 bases between them. The CDR3 runs 13 residues. Germline values: CDR1 MNHEY, CDR2 SVGAGI.

In this sample, this clone turned up once. The V and J genes are TRBV7-9 and TRBJ2-7, with TRBD1 as a possible D gene (6 bases). Germline CDR1 and CDR2: SEHNR and FQNEAQ (reference sequence). The V gene lost 5 bases and the J gene lost 3 bases, with 20 bases spanning the gap. This CDR3 is built from 16 residues. The CDR3 is CASSRFRGHGYYEQYF. The DNA for the CDR3 is TGTGCCAGCAGCCGTTTCCGGGGACACGGCTACTACGAGCAGTACTTC.

The chain has TRBV27 and TRBJ2-3; 9 bases map to TRBD2. The CDR3 covers 20 residues. The junction had 14 bases not matched to a gene; V was cut back by 1 base and J by 0 bases. Germline V gene lookup returns CDR1 MNHEY and CDR2 SMNVEV (reference sequence). The CDR3 protein is CASSLFLSKAGGPSTDTQYF. The DNA for the CDR3 is TGTGCCAGCAGTTTATTCCTTTCTAAAGCGGGAGGACCTAGCACAGATACGCAGTATTTT.

The chain carries TRBV11-2 and TRBJ1-5; 9 bases are shared with TRBD1. The length of the CDR3 is 16 residues. The V gene's germline CDR1 is SGHAT and CDR2 FQNNGV. V lost 3 bases and J lost 6; bases outside the gene matches: 9. The CDR3 region is CASSLAGTGTFQPQHF. The CDR3 DNA reads as TGTGCCAGCAGCTTGGCCGGGACAGGGACATTTCAGCCCCAGCATTTT.